This T cell receptor beta chain originates from a study of Graves' ophthalmopathy and Graves' hyperthyroidism. Across the study: Peripheral blood sampling occurred at initial diagnosis, before any treatment.

Amplified material comprised TCR beta CDR3 regions derived from RNA transcripts. The first round was an RT-PCR with HTBI primers, and the second round was a multiplex PCR. TCRdb used MiXCR to reprocess the multiplex PCR reads, holding one entry per CDR3 protein. Among hundreds of thousands of distinct CDR3 sequences listed, over 40% were seen once. The starting material, 8 to 10 ml of fresh peripheral blood, provided the PBMCs. Study-wide points: Using 13 signatures, a model distinguished ophthalmopathy from stable hyperthyroidism, reaching about 87% sensitivity and around 81% specificity. Most thyroid clonotypes with frequency above 0.001 were detected in blood too.

This clonotype appeared many times. Antigen specificity is unknown. There are 15 residues in the CDR3. The V and J ends lost 7 bases and 1 base respectively, with 14 bases between them. This receptor was identified in an adult man with Graves' ophthalmopathy. The rearrangement links TRBV12-3 or TRBV12-4 to TRBJ1-5, with unresolved D. Sequencing used peripheral blood. The CDR3 spells CASTKGRRSNQPQHF. The CDR3 bases are TGTGCCAGCACTAAAGGGAGAAGGAGCAATCAGCCCCAGCATTTT.